This T cell receptor beta chain derives from a study of T cells in Graves' hyperthyroidism and ophthalmopathy. This clonotype was seen at least ten times. RNA transcripts gave rise to amplified TCR beta CDR3 regions. An initial round of RT-PCR targeting the TCR CDR3 relied on the HTBI primer set. TCRdb reanalysed the multiplex PCR reads using MiXCR and keeps one entry per CDR3 protein. In the table there are hundreds of thousands of distinct CDR3 sequences, over 15% of which are singletons. V shed 4 bases and J 6 bases; nucleotides not matched to a gene: 4. The CDR3 is 14 residues long. Germline loops: CDR1 SGHDN, CDR2 FVKESK.

The rearrangement links TRBV14 to TRBJ2-1; 9 bases are a match to TRBD2. Sequenced: blood. The receptor comes from a woman aged 18-30 years with Graves' hyperthyroidism. The CDR3 region is CASSLWRGGNEQFF. In nucleotides, the CDR3 is TGTGCCAGCAGCCTGTGGCGGGGGGGCAATGAGCAGTTCTTC. The full variable domain, its missing parts supplied by reference TRBV14 and TRBJ2-1, is EAGVTQFPSHSVIEKGQTVTLRCDPISGHDNLYWYRRVMGKEIKFLLHFVKESKQDESGMPNNRFLAERTGGTYSTLKVQPAELEDSGVYFCASSLWRGGNEQFFGPGTRLTVL.